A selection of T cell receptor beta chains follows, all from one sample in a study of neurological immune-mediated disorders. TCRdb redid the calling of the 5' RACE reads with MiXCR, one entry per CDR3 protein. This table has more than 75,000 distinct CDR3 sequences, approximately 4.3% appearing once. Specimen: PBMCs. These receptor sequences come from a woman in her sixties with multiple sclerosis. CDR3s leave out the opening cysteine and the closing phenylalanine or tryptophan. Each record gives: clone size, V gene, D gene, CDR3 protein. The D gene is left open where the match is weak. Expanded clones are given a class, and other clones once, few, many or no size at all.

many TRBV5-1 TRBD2 ASSATSGGTDTQY
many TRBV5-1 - ASSSPTGPYEQY
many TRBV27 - ASSLAVGAGYNEQF
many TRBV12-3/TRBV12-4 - ASSEFETQY
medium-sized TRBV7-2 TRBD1 ASSLATGQYNEQF
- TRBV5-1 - ASQASTSTDTQY
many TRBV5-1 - ASSLGGSTSSGNTIY
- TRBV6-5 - ASSDSGEGSSVQY
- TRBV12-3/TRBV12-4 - ASSFLGPLAKNIQY
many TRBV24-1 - ATSDSFTDTQY
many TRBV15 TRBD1 ATTQGLSYEQY
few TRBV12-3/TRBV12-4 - ASTPARNNSPLH
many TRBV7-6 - ASSPAGTWGQPQH
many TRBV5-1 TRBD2 ASSLNSGTSEQY
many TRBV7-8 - ASSFDRTLEKLF
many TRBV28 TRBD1 ASSPRGQTYGYT
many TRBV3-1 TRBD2 ASSQETSGGQETQY
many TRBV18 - ASSPTGSSYNSPLH
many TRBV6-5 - ASSYLAANYGYT
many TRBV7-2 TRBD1 ASSFRGTGGSPLH
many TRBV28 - ASSSQSSGANVLT
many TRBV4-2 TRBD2 ASSQDERAGREETQY
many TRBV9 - ASSVGRGSPLH
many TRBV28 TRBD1 ASSLSGTQGAAGNTIY
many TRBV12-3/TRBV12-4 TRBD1 ASSRTGGIDEQY
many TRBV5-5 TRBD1 ASSPGQGGNEQF
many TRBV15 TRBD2 ATSIGTSGGGDEQF
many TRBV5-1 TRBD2 ASSPGTSGGYTQY
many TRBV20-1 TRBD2 SASSGGVNEQY
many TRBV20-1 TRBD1 SAPGQGYNEQF
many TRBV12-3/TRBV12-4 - ASSLVGTFGYT
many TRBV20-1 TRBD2 SASLLAGGLSPDTQY
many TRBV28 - ASSRSGWDTEAF
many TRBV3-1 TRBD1 ASSQVLQGNEKLF
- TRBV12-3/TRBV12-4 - ASPSPYEQY
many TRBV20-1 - SASRQASYEQY
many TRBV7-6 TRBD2 ASSLLAGPATDTQY
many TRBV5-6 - ASSLWTVSNTEAF
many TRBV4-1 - ASSQESPSLGQGYEQY
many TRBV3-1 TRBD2 ASSPLAGRGTDTQY
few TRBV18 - ASSPVWGLETQY
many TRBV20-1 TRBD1 SGRDRSSTDTQY
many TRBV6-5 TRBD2 ASRLIAGDSVNEQF
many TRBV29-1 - SVVAQLYEQY
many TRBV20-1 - SAPGHLNTEAF
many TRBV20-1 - SARVGAAAYEQY
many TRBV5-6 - ASSLDTTYEQY
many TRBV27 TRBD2 ASTRLAGVNTGELF
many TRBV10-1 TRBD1 ASSIGQGSSRQF
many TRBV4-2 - ASSLRPNSGNTIY
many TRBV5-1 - ASSPRGGTDYEQY
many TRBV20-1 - SARGLQITQY
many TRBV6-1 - ASSEAWSTDTQY
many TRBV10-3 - AISEGELNSPLH
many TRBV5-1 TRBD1 ASSLRGGGNYGYT
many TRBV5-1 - ASWTGQDTQY
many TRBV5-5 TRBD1 ASSSTTGTGVGQPQH